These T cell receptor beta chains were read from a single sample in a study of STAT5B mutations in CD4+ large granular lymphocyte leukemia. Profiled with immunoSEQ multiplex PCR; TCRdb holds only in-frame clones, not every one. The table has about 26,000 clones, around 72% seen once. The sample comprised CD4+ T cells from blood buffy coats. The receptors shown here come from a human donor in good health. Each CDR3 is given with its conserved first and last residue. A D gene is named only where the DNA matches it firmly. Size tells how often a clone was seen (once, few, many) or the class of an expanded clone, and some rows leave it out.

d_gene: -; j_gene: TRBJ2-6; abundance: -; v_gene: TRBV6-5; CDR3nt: TGTGCCAGCAGTTACTCGGCTACCGGGGCCAACGTCCTGACTTTC; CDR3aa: CASSYSATGANVLTF
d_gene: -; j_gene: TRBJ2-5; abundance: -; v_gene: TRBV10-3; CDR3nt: TGTGCCATCAGTGGAGGTGGGAGAGGAGAAGAGACCCAGTACTTC; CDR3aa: CAISGGGRGEETQYF
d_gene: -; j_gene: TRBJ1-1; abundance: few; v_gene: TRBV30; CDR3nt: TGTGCCTGGAGTGTACCAGGGAACACTGAAGCTTTCTTT; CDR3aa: CAWSVPGNTEAFF
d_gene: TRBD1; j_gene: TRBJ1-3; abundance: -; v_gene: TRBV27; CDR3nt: TGTGCCAGCAGTTTGACAGGGGTGTCTTCTGGAAACACCATATATTTT; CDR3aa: CASSLTGVSSGNTIYF
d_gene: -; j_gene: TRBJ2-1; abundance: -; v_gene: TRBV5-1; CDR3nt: TGCGCCAGCAGCTTTACACAGGGCGTTGGTGAGCAGTTCTTC; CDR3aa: CASSFTQGVGEQFF
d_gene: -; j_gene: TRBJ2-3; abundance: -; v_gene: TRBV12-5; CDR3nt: TGTGCTAGTGCCCAACCCCCGGGGGGCACAGATACGCAGTATTTT; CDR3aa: CASAQPPGGTDTQYF
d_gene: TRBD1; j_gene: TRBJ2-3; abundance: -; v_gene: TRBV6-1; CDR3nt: TGTGCCAGCAGTGACACTCCGGGACAGGGTTTCACAGATACGCAGTATTTT; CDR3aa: CASSDTPGQGFTDTQYF
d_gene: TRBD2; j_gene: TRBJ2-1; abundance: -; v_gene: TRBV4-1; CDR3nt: TGCGCCAGCAGCCAAGCCGTTGCGGGCGCGGGGGGGCATGATGAGCAGTTCTTC; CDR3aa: CASSQAVAGAGGHDEQFF
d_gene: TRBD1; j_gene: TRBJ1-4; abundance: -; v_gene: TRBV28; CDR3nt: TGTGCCAGCAGTCTGCCCCAGGGGGCCAGAGAAAAACTGTTTTTT; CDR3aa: CASSLPQGAREKLFF
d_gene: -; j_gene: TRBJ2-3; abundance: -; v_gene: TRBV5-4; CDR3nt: TGTGCCAGCAGCTTGGCGGGAGATAGCACAGATACGCAGTATTTT; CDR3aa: CASSLAGDSTDTQYF
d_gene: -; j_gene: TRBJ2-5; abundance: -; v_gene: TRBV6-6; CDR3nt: TGTGCCAGCAGTCTGGGATTCCAAGAGACCCAGTACTTC; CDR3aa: CASSLGFQETQYF
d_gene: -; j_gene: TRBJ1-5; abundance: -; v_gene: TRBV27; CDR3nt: TGTGCCAGCAGTTTACGCCCACCTGGGGTAAGCAATCAGCCCCAGCATTTT; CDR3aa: CASSLRPPGVSNQPQHF
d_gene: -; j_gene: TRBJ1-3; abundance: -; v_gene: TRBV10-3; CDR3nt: TGTGCCATCAGTGAGGACGACCGCTCTGGAAACACCATATATTTT; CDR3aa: CAISEDDRSGNTIYF
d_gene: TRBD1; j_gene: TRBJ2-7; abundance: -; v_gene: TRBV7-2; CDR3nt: TGTGCCAGCAGCTTACGTTCAGGGACAGGGGCAGGCTATTTCGAGCAGTACTTC; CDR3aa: CASSLRSGTGAGYFEQYF
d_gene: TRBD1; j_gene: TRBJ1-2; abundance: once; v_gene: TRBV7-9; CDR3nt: TGTGCCAGCAGCCTAGGGGGCATCGACGCTGGCTACACCTTC; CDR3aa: CASSLGGIDAGYTF
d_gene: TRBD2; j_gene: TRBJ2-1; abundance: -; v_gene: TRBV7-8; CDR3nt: TGTGCCAGCAGCCAGATAGCGGGGGGCTCTGGTGAGCAGTTCTTC; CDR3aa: CASSQIAGGSGEQFF
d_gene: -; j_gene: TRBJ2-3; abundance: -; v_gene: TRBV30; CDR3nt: TGTGCCTGTTTCAGCGTCGTACCAGATACGCAGTATTTT; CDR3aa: CACFSVVPDTQYF
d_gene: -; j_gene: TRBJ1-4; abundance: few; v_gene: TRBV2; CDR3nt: TGTGCCAGCAGTGGACAGGTGGGAGAAAAACTGTTTTTT; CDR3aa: CASSGQVGEKLFF
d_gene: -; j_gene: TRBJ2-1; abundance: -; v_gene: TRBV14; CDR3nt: TGTGCCAGCAGCCCGAAACAGGACAGCTACAATGAGCAGTTCTTC; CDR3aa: CASSPKQDSYNEQFF
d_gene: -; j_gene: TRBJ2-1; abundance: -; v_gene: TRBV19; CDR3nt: TGTGCCAGTAGTATACAACCGGGAGTGTACAATGAGCAGTTCTTC; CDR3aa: CASSIQPGVYNEQFF
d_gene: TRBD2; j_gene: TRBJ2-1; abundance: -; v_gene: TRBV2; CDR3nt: TGTGCCAGCAGTGAAACCGGGACTAGCGGGGCAAATGAGCAGTTCTTC; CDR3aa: CASSETGTSGANEQFF
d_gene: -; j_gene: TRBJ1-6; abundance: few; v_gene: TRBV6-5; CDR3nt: TGTGCCAGCAGTCGACAGGTATCTAATTCACCCCTCCACTTT; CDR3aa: CASSRQVSNSPLHF
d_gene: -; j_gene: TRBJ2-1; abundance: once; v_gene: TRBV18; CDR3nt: TGTGCCAGCTCACCACGACAGGCGTCCTACAATGAGCAGTTCTTC; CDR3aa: CASSPRQASYNEQFF
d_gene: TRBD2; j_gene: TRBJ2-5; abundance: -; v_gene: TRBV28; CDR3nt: TGTGCCAGCAGTTTCGTGGGGCGGGAGGCAGAGACCCAGTACTTC; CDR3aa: CASSFVGREAETQYF
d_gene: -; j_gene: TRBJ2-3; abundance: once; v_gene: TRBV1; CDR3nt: TGCACCAGCAGCCGGGCACCAAGGCAGGGCACAGATACGCAGTATTTT; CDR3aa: CTSSRAPRQGTDTQYF
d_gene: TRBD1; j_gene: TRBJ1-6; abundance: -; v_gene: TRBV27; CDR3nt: TGTGCCAGCAGTCTCGACAGGGTTGGATCACCCCTCCACTTT; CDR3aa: CASSLDRVGSPLHF
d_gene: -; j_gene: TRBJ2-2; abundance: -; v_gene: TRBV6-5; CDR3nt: TGTGCCAGCAGTAACTGGGACCTCCTCACCGGGGAGCTGTTTTTT; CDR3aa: CASSNWDLLTGELFF
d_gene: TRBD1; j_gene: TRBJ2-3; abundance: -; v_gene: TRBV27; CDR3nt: TGTGCCAGTTCCGGGACAGGGGGCAGTAGGACAGATACGCAGTATTTT; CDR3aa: CASSGTGGSRTDTQYF
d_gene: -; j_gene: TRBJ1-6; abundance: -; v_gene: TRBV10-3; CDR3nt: TGTGCCATCAGTCGGAGTATCAATTCACCCCTCCACTTT; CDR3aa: CAISRSINSPLHF
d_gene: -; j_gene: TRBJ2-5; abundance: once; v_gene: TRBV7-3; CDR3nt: TGTGCCAGCAGCTTCGCCGGAGGGGAAGAGACCCAGTACTTC; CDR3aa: CASSFAGGEETQYF
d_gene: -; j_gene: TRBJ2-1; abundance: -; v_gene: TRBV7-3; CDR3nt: TGTGCCAGCAGCTTGGACGGAAGTGAGCAGTTCTTC; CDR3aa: CASSLDGSEQFF
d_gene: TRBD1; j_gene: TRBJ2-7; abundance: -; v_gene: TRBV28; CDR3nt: TGTGCCAGCATGGACAGGGCTGCTCCCTACGAGCAGTACTTC; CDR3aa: CASMDRAAPYEQYF
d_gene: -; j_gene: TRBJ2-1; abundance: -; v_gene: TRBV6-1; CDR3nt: TGTGCCAGCAAACTTTCTGAGGGAGAGCAGTTCTTC; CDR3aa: CASKLSEGEQFF
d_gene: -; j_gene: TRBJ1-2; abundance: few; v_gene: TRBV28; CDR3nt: TGTGCCAGCAGTAAGGGTGACTATGGCTACACCTTC; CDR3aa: CASSKGDYGYTF
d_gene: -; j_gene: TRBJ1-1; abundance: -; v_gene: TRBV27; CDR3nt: TGTGCCAGCAGTTTTGGCGGTAAAGCTTTCTTT; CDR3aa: CASSFGGKAFF
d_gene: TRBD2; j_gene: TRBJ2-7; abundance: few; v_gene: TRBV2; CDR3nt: TGTGCCAGCAGTCCCCGGACTAGCTCCTACGAGCAGTACTTC; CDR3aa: CASSPRTSSYEQYF
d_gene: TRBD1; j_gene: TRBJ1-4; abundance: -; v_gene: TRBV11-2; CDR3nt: TGTGCCAGCAGCTTCGGCAGGGGGCCAACTAATGAAAAACTGTTTTTT; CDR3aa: CASSFGRGPTNEKLFF
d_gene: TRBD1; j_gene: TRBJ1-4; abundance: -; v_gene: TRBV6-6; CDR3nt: TGTGCCAGCAGTACCAGGGGGGGAAATGAAAAACTGTTTTTT; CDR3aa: CASSTRGGNEKLFF
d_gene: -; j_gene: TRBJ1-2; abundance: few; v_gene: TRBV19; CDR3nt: TGTGCCAGTAGTATTGAAACCAGAGCTAACTATGGCTACACCTTC; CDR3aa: CASSIETRANYGYTF
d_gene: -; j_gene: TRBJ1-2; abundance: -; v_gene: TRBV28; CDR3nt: TGTGCCAGCAGTGTCCTGGACAGTTATGGCTACACCTTC; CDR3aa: CASSVLDSYGYTF
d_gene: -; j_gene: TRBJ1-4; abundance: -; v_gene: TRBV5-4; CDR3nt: TGTGCCAGCAGTCTTCAGGGTGGGACTAATGAAAAACTGTTTTTT; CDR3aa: CASSLQGGTNEKLFF
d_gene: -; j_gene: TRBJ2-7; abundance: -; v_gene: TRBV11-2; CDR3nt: TGTGCCAGCAGCTTAGGGGGGGCGGACGAGCAGTACTTC; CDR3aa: CASSLGGADEQYF
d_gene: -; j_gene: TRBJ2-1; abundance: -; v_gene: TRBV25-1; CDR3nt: TGTGCCAGCAGTGACCCCTCGAGAGGTAGTGATGAGCAGTTCTTC; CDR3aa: CASSDPSRGSDEQFF
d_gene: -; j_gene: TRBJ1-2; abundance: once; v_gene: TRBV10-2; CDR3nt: TGCGCCAGCAGTGAAAGAAGGGACGGCTATGGCTACACCTTC; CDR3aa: CASSERRDGYGYTF
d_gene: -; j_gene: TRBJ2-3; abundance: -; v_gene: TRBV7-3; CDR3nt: TGTGCCAGCAGCTTACAACCGAGCACAGATACGCAGTATTTT; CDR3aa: CASSLQPSTDTQYF
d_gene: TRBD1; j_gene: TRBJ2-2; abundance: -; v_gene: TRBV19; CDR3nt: TGTGCCAGTAGGGGGACAGGGGGAATTGGGGAGCTGTTTTTT; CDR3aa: CASRGTGGIGELFF
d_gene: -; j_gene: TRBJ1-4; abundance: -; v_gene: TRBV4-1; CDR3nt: TGCGCCAGCAGCCCTAGTAGTCTACCTGAAAAACTGTTTTTT; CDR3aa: CASSPSSLPEKLFF
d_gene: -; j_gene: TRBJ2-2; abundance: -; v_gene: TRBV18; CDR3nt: TGTGCCAGCTCACCCTCATCCGTTCCGACCGGGGAGCTGTTTTTT; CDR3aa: CASSPSSVPTGELFF
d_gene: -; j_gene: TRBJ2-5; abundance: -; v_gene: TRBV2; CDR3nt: TGTGCCAGCAGTTGGGCCAGCCTGCAAGAGACCCAGTACTTC; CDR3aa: CASSWASLQETQYF
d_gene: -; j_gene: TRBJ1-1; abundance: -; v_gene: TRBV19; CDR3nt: TGTGCCAGTAGTTTGGCAGGTCCCCGAAACACTGAAGCTTTCTTT; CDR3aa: CASSLAGPRNTEAFF
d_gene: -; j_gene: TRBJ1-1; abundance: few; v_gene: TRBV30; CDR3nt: TGTGCCTGGAGTCAGGGCTTGAACACTGAAGCTTTCTTT; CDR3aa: CAWSQGLNTEAFF
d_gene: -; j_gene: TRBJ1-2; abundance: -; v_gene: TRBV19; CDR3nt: TGTGCCAGTGAGACAGCTAACTATGGCTACACCTTC; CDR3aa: CASETANYGYTF
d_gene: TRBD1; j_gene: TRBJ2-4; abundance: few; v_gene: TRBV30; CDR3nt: TGTGCCTGGAGTTTACCCAGCCTAGGGGGCGGAGACATTCAGTACTTC; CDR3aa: CAWSLPSLGGGDIQYF
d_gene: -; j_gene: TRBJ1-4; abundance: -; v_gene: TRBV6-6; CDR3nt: TGTGCCAGCAGTTGGTTTCAGGGAAGACGGAATGAAAAACTGTTTTTT; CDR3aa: CASSWFQGRRNEKLFF
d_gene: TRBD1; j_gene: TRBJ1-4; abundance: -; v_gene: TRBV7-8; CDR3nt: TGTGCCAGCAGCGTAACCGGGACAGATGAAAAACTGTTTTTT; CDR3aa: CASSVTGTDEKLFF
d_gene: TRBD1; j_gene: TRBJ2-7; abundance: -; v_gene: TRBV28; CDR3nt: TGTGCCAGCAGATGGGACAGTGGCTACGAGCAGTACTTC; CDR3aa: CASRWDSGYEQYF
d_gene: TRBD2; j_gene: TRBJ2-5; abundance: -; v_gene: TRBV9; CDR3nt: TGTGCCAGCAGTCCGGGGGGGGGTGTACAAGAGACCCAGTACTTC; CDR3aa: CASSPGGGVQETQYF
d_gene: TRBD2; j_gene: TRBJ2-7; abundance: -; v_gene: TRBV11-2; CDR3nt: TGTGCCACCCGACTGGGCGGCGGGGGAGGAGAGCAGTACTTC; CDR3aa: CATRLGGGGGEQYF
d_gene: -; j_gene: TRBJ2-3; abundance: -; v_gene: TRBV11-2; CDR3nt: TGTGCCAGCAGCTTACGTGTTGGAGATACGCAGTATTTT; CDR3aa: CASSLRVGDTQYF
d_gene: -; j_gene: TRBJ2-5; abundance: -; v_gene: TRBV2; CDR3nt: TGTGCCAGCAGTGGAGGGGTAGGGGAGACCCAGTACTTC; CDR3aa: CASSGGVGETQYF